This T cell receptor (beta chain) was identified in a study of OX40 agonist ivuxolimab in advanced cancers. In the study overall: Patient treatment consisted of intravenous ivuxolimab administration every 2 weeks at 0.01 to 10 mg/kg. A history of anti-PD-1, anti-PD-L1 or anti-CTLA-4 therapy was acceptable, and roughly 40% had some. Study-level results: Partial responders treated at 0.1-3.0 mg/kg exhibited clonal expansion among the lowest measured.

Turning to this clone: Its antigen is not identified.

Germline loops: CDR1 SGDLS, CDR2 YYNGEE. The junction had 2 bases not matched to a gene; V was cut back by 1 base and J by 3 bases. The CDR3 consists of 14 residues. Measured with immunoSEQ multiplex PCR; TCRdb has only the in-frame clones, and not every one. Of tens of thousands of clones listed, roughly 92% are singletons. The TCR originated in an adult with an advanced solid tumor such as melanoma, head and neck, liver or kidney cancer. The input for sequencing was CD4+ or CD8+ T cells sorted from blood, taken in a trial of the OX40 agonist ivuxolimab. V usage is TRBV9 and J usage is TRBJ1-1; 8 bases are a match to TRBD1. In nucleotides, the CDR3 is TGTGCCAGCAGCGTAACGGGACAGGACACTGAAGCTTTCTTT. Amino acid sequence: CASSVTGQDTEAFF.